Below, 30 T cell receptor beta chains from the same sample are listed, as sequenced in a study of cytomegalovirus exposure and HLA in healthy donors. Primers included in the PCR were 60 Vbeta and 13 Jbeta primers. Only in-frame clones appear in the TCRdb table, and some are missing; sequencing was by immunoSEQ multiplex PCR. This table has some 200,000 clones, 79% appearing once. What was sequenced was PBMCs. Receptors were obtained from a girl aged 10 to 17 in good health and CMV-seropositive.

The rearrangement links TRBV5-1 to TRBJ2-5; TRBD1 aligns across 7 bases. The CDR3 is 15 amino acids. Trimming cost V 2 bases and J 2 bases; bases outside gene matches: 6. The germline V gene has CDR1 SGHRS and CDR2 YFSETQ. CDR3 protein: CASSFYRGSQETQYF. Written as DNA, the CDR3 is TGCGCCAGCAGCTTCTACAGGGGAAGTCAAGAGACCCAGTACTTC.

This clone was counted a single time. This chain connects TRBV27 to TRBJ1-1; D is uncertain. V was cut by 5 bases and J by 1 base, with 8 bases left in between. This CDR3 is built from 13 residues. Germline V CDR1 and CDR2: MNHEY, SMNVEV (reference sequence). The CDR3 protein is CASSPPGNTEAFF. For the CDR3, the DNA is TGTGCCAGCAGTCCCCCGGGGAACACTGAAGCTTTCTTT.

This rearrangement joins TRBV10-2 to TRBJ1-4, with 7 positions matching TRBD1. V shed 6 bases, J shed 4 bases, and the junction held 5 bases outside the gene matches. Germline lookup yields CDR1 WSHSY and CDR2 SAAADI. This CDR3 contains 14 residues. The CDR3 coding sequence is TGCGCCAGCAGCCTAACAGGGGTTAATGAAAAACTGTTTTTT. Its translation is CASSLTGVNEKLFF.

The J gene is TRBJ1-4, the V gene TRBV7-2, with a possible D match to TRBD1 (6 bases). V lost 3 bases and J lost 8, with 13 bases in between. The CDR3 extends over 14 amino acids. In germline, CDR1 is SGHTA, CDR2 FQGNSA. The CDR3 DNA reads TGTGCCAGCAGCTTTTATGGACAGCGCGAAAAACTGTTTTTT. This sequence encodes CASSFYGQREKLFF.

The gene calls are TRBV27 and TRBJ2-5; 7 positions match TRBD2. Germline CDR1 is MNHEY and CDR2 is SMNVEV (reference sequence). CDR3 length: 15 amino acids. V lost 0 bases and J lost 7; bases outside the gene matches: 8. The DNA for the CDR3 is TGTGCCAGCAGTTTATCAGGGGCGGGGGAAGTGACCCAGTACTTC. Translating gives CASSLSGAGEVTQYF.

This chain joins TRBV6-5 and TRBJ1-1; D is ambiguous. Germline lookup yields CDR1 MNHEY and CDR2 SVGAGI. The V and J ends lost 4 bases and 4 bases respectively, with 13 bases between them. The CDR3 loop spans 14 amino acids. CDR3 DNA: TGTGCCAGCAGTTTTGGCCCCCCGGGCACTGAAGCTTTCTTT. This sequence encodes CASSFGPPGTEAFF.

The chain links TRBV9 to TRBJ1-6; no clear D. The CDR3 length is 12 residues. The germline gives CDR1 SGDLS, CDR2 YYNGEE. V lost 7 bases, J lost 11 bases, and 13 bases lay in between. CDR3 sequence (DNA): TGTGCCAGCTCCCTAGGCAGCCCACCCCTCCACTTT. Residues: CASSLGSPPLHF.

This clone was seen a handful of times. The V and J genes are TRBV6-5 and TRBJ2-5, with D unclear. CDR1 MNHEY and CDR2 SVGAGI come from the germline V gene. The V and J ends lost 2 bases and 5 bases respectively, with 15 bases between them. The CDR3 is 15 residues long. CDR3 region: CASSYGQTHVETQYF. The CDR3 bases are TGTGCCAGCAGTTACGGGCAGACCCACGTCGAGACCCAGTACTTC.

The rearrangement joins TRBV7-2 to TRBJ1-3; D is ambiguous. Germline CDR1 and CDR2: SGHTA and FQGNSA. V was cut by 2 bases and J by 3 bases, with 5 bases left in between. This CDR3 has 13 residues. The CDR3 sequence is CASSLNNGNTIYF. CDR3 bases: TGTGCCAGCAGCTTAAACAATGGAAACACCATATATTTT.

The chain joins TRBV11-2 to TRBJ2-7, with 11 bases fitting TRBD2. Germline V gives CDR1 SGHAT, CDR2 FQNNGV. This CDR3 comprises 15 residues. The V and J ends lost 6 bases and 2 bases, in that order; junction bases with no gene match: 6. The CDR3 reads CASRLAGAQTYEQYF. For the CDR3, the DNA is TGTGCCAGCAGACTAGCGGGGGCGCAGACCTACGAGCAGTACTTC.

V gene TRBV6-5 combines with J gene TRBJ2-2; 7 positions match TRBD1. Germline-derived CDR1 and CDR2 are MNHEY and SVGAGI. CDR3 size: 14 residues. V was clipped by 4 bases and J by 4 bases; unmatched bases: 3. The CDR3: CASSLEGATGELFF. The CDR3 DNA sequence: TGTGCCAGCAGTTTAGAGGGGGCCACCGGGGAGCTGTTTTTT.

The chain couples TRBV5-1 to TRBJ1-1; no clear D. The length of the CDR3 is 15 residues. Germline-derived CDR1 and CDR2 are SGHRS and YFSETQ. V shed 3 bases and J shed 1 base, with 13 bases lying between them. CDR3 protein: CASSWTAPTNTEAFF. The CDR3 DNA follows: TGCGCCAGCAGCTGGACTGCCCCTACGAACACTGAAGCTTTCTTT.

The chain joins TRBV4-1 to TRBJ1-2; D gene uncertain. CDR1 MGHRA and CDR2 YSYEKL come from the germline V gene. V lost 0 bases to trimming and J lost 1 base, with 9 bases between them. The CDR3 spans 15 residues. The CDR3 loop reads CASSQEAPFNYGYTF. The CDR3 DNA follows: TGCGCCAGCAGCCAAGAAGCCCCATTTAACTATGGCTACACCTTC.

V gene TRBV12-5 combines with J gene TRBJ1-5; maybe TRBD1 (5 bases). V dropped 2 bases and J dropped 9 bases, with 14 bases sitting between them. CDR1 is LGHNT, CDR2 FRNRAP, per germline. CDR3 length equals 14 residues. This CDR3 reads CASGLYPGGGPQHF. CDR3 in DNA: TGTGCTAGTGGTTTGTACCCGGGGGGAGGGCCCCAGCATTTT.

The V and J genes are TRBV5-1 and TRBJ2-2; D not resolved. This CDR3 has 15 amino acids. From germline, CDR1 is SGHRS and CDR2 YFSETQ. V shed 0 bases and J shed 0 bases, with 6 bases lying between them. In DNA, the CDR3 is TGCGCCAGCAGCTTGGACAGTTCGAACACCGGGGAGCTGTTTTTT. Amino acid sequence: CASSLDSSNTGELFF.

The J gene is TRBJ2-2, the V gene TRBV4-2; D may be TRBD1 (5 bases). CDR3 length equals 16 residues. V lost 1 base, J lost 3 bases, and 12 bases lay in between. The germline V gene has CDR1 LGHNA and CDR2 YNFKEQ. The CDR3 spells CASSQGPPRDTGELFF. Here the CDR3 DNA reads TGTGCCAGCAGCCAAGGCCCACCCAGGGACACCGGGGAGCTGTTTTTT.

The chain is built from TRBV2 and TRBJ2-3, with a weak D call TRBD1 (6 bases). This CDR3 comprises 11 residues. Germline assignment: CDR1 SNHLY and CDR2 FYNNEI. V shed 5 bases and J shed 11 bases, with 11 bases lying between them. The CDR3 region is CASSYGQRQYF. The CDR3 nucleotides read TGTGCCAGCAGTTACGGACAGAGGCAGTATTTT.

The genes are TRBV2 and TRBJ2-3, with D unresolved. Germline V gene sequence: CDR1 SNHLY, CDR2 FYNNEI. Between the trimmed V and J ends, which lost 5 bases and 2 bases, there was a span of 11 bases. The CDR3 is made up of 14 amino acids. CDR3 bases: TGTGCCAGCAGTCGCGAAGGAGCCACAGATACGCAGTATTTT. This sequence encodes CASSREGATDTQYF.

The CDR3 spells CASSYSMLQKNYGYTF. The DNA for the CDR3 is TGTGCCAGCAGTTACTCGATGCTTCAGAAGAACTATGGCTACACCTTC. The chain uses TRBV6-5 and TRBJ1-2; the D is unclear. The V and J ends lost 0 bases and 2 bases respectively, with 13 bases between them. The CDR3 covers 16 residues. Germline V CDR1 and CDR2: MNHEY, SVGAGI.

The DNA for the CDR3 is TGTGCCAGCAGCATACGGGACACGAGGAACACTGAAGCTTTCTTT. Translating it yields CASSIRDTRNTEAFF. This rearrangement joins TRBV5-4 to TRBJ1-1, with TRBD1 as a possible D gene (6 bases). The CDR3 length is 15 residues. Trimming took off 4 bases at V and 1 base at J, with 14 bases between the two ends. CDR1 SGHNT and CDR2 YYREEE come from the germline V gene (reference sequence). Based on the CDR3 plus reference TRBV5-4 and TRBJ1-1, the full variable domain is ETGVTQSPTHLIKTRGQQVTLRCSSQSGHNTVSWYQQALGQGPQFIFQYYREEENGRGNFPPRFSGLQFPNYSSELNVNALELDDSALYLCASSIRDTRNTEAFFGQGTRLTVV.

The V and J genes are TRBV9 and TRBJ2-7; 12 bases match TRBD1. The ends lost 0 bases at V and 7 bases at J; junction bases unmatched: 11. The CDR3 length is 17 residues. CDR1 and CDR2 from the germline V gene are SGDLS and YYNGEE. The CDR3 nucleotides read TGTGCCAGCAGCGTAGGGATCAGCGGGACAGGGGGCCGGGAGCAGTACTTC. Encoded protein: CASSVGISGTGGREQYF.

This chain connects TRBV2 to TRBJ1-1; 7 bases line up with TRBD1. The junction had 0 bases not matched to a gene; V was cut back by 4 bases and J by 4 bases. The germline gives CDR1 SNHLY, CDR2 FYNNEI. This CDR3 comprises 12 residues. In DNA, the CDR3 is TGTGCCAGCAGTGGGACAGGCACTGAAGCTTTCTTT. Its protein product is CASSGTGTEAFF.

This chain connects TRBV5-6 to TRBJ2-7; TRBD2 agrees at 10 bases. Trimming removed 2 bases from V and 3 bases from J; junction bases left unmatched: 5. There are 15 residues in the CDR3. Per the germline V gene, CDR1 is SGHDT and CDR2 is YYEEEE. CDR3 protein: CASSLGTSGVYEQYF. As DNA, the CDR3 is TGTGCCAGCAGCTTAGGAACTAGCGGGGTCTACGAGCAGTACTTC. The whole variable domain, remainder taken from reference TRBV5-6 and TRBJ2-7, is DAGVTQSPTHLIKTRGQQVTLRCSPKSGHDTVSWYQQALGQGPQFIFQYYEEEERQRGNFPDRFSGHQFPNYSSELNVNALLLGDSALYLCASSLGTSGVYEQYFGPGTRLTVT.

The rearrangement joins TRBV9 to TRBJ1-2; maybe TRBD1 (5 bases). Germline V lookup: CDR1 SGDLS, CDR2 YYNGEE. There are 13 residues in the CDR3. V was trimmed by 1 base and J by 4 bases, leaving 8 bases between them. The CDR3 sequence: CASSVLDSYGYTF. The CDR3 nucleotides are TGTGCCAGCAGCGTACTCGACAGCTATGGCTACACCTTC.

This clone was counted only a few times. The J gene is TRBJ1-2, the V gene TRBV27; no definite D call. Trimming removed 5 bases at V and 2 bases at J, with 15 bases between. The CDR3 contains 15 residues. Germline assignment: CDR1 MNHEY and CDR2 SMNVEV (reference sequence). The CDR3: CASSLSLSLNYGYTF. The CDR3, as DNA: TGTGCCAGCAGTCTCTCCCTCTCCTTAAACTATGGCTACACCTTC.

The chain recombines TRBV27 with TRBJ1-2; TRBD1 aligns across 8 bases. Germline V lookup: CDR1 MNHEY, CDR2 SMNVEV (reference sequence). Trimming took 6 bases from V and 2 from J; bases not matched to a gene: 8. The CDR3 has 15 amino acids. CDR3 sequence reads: CASRRRDRKNYGYTF. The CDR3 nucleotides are TGTGCCAGCAGACGAAGGGACAGGAAAAACTATGGCTACACCTTC.

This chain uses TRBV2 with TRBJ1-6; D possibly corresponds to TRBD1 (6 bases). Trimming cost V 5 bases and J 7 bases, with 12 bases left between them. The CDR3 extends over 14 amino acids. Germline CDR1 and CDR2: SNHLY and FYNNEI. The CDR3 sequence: CASSPTGLNSPLHF. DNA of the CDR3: TGTGCCAGCAGTCCTACAGGGTTAAATTCACCCCTCCACTTT.

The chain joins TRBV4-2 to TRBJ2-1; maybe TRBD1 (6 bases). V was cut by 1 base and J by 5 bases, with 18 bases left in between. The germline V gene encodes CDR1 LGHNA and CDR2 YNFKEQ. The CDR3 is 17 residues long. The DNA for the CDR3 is TGTGCCAGCAGCCAAGTTGGGGGCCCTGGAGACCACAATGAGCAGTTCTTC. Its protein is CASSQVGGPGDHNEQFF.

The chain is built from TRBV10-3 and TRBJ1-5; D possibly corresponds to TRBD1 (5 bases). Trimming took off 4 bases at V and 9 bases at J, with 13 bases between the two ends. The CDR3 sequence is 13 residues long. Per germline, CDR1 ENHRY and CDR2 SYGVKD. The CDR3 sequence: CAISGGRVTPQHF. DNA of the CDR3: TGTGCCATCAGTGGGGGCAGGGTGACGCCCCAGCATTTT.

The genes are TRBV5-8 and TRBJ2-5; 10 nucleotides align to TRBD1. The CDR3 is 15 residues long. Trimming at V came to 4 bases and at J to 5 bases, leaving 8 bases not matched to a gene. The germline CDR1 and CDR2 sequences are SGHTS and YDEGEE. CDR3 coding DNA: TGTGCCAGCAGCACTGGGACAGGGGTCCAGGAGACCCAGTACTTC. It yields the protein CASSTGTGVQETQYF. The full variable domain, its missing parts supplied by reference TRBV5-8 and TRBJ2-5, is EAGVTQSPTHLIKTRGQQATLRCSPISGHTSVYWYQQALGLGLQFLLWYDEGEERNRGNFPPRFSGRQFPNYSSELNVNALELEDSALYLCASSTGTGVQETQYFGPGTRLLVL.